The clone carrying this T cell receptor (beta chain) was detected only a few times. Its antigen is unidentified. Trimming removed 7 bases from V and 2 bases from J, with 12 bases in between. This CDR3 contains 13 residues. Germline V CDR1 and CDR2: MNHNS, SASEGT. Some clones are missing from TCRdb's copy, which holds only in-frame ones; the method was immunoSEQ multiplex PCR. This table holds some 150,000 clones, about 86% found once. This sample is drawn from a study of cytomegalovirus exposure and HLA in healthy donors. Study-level findings and limits: The authors listed 150 to 200 TCR beta chains as cytomegalovirus-associated. In vitro, a few CMV-associated chains proved specific for CMV antigens.

This TCR derives from a human donor in good health. The chain couples TRBV6-1 to TRBJ2-7, with D unresolved. The sequenced material came from PBMCs. The CDR3 DNA sequence: TGTGCCAGCATAAACTGGTATCCCTACGAGCAGTACTTC. It yields the protein CASINWYPYEQYF.